The clone carrying this T cell receptor beta chain was seen a handful of times. Its specificity is unknown. J was trimmed by 12 bases and V by 3 bases; bases with no gene match: 4. Germline CDR1 is SGHTA and CDR2 is FQGNSA. The CDR3 contains 12 residues. Only in-frame clones appear in the TCRdb table, and some are missing; sequencing was by immunoSEQ multiplex PCR. The table includes some 150,000 clones, more than 75% detected once. This entry comes from a study of cytomegalovirus exposure and HLA in healthy donors. Study information: The roughly 670 first-cohort repertoires shared a platform with the approximately 120 validation repertoires, as reported in a later analysis.

Study-level findings and limits: The study flagged roughly 160 TCR beta chains as cytomegalovirus-associated.

Input material: PBMCs. The TCR originated in a man younger than 30 in good health and CMV-seropositive. The rearrangement joins TRBV7-2 to TRBJ2-1, with TRBD2 matching 8 bases. The CDR3 DNA is TGTGCCAGCAGCTTGCCGGGGGGGGTGCAGTTCTTC. This codes for CASSLPGGVQFF.